The rows below give T cell receptor beta chains drawn from one sample of a study of T cell changes during pregnancy in multiple sclerosis. Method: immunoSEQ multiplex PCR; TCRdb's copy keeps in-frame clones and lacks some. The data show about 58,000 clones, roughly nine tenths seen once. Material: CD4+ T cells from peripheral blood mononuclear cells, obtained after pregnancy. Source of these receptors: a female donor in good health, enrolled as a control in a pregnancy study. Each CDR3 is given with its conserved first and last residue. The D gene is left open where the match is weak. Clone size is stated in some rows and not others, as once, few, many or a class when expanded.

TRBD1,TRBJ1-4,-,TRBV30,CAWSSRDSSNEKLFF,TGTGCCTGGAGTAGCAGGGACAGCTCTAATGAAAAACTGTTTTTT
TRBD1,TRBJ2-7,-,TRBV11-2,CASSGTGLQEQYF,TGTGCCAGCTCCGGGACAGGACTCCAGGAGCAGTACTTC
-,TRBJ1-4,-,TRBV5-1,CASSLVRIRDNTNEKLFF,TGCGCCAGCAGCTTGGTGCGGATCAGGGATAACACTAATGAAAAACTGTTTTTT
-,TRBJ1-1,-,TRBV9,CASSVDETEAFF,TGTGCCAGCAGCGTAGATGAGACTGAAGCTTTCTTT
TRBD1,TRBJ2-2,-,TRBV2,CASNVMRQGHGELFF,TGTGCCAGCAATGTGATGCGACAGGGACACGGGGAGCTGTTTTTT
TRBD2,TRBJ2-5,-,TRBV2,CASRTSGIQIQETQYF,TGTGCCAGCAGGACTAGCGGGATTCAAATCCAAGAGACCCAGTACTTC
TRBD2,TRBJ2-7,-,TRBV7-2,CASSLGTSNKQYF,TGTGCCAGCAGCTTAGGGACTAGTAATAAGCAGTACTTC
TRBD1,TRBJ1-4,-,TRBV18,CASSTGVEKLFF,TGTGCCAGCTCAACAGGGGTCGAAAAACTGTTTTTT
TRBD1,TRBJ1-1,-,TRBV7-8,CASSFETGSNAEAFF,TGTGCCAGCAGCTTCGAGACAGGGTCAAATGCTGAAGCTTTCTTT
TRBD1,TRBJ1-5,-,TRBV10-3,CAISDSGTESNQPQHF,TGTGCCATCAGTGATTCCGGGACAGAGAGCAATCAGCCCCAGCATTTT
TRBD1,TRBJ1-6,-,TRBV30,CAWSAGQLNSPLHF,TGTGCCTGGAGCGCGGGACAGCTTAATTCACCCCTCCACTTT
TRBD2,TRBJ2-5,-,TRBV5-1,CASSSTKTSGGGETQYF,TGCGCCAGCAGCTCCACGAAAACTAGCGGGGGCGGAGAGACCCAGTACTTC
-,TRBJ2-6,once,TRBV12-5,CASGNRDTGANVLTF,TGTGCTAGTGGGAACAGGGATACCGGGGCCAACGTCCTGACTTTC
-,TRBJ1-2,few,TRBV7-2,CASSSSSGSYGYTF,TGTGCCAGCAGTTCGTCCTCGGGGAGCTATGGCTACACCTTC
-,TRBJ2-4,-,TRBV30,CAGGPDEAKNIQYF,TGTGCCGGGGGCCCCGATGAGGCCAAAAACATTCAGTACTTC
-,TRBJ2-3,-,TRBV19,CASSPLWPNTDTQYF,TGTGCCAGTAGTCCCTTGTGGCCCAACACAGATACGCAGTATTTT
TRBD1,TRBJ1-5,once,TRBV19,CATRDREWNQPQHF,TGTGCCACCCGAGACAGGGAGTGGAATCAGCCCCAGCATTTT
-,TRBJ2-2,-,TRBV4-3,CASSPPGDGDGELFF,TGCGCCAGCAGCCCCCCGGGAGATGGGGATGGGGAGCTGTTTTTT
-,TRBJ1-6,-,TRBV4-3,CASSQDSSYNSPLHF,TGCGCCAGCAGCCAAGACAGCTCCTATAATTCACCCCTCCACTTT
-,TRBJ2-1,-,TRBV9,CASSVAGHNEQFF,TGTGCCAGCAGCGTAGCAGGCCACAATGAGCAGTTCTTC
-,TRBJ1-1,-,TRBV5-6,CASSLPGGTEAFF,TGTGCCAGCAGCTTGCCGGGAGGCACTGAAGCTTTCTTT
TRBD1,TRBJ1-2,-,TRBV5-4,CASSLRDSSYGYTF,TGTGCCAGCAGCTTGCGGGACAGTTCCTATGGCTACACCTTC
-,TRBJ1-2,-,TRBV11-2,CASRPGQNYGYTF,TGTGCCAGCAGACCAGGACAGAACTATGGCTACACCTTC
TRBD1,TRBJ1-1,-,TRBV7-2,CASSLAGQGNTEAFF,TGTGCCAGCAGCTTGGCCGGACAGGGAAACACTGAAGCTTTCTTT
TRBD2,TRBJ2-2,-,TRBV7-2,CASSLGAGGTGELFF,TGTGCCAGCAGCTTAGGAGCGGGGGGGACCGGGGAGCTGTTTTTT
TRBD1,TRBJ2-4,-,TRBV10-3,CAISEGGLAKNIQYF,TGTGCCATCAGTGAAGGGGGCCTAGCCAAAAACATTCAGTACTTC
TRBD1,TRBJ2-3,-,TRBV19,CASSMDRGMDTQYF,TGTGCCAGTAGTATGGACAGGGGGATGGATACGCAGTATTTT
-,TRBJ2-3,-,TRBV10-3,CAITQASQGPQYF,TGTGCCATCACTCAAGCTTCACAGGGACCGCAGTATTTT
TRBD1,TRBJ2-3,-,TRBV29-1,CSVDRGRDTQYF,TGCAGCGTTGACAGGGGGAGAGATACGCAGTATTTT
TRBD1,TRBJ2-3,-,TRBV11-1,CASGLQGAGTDTQYF,TGTGCCAGCGGGCTACAGGGGGCGGGCACAGATACGCAGTATTTT
-,TRBJ2-7,-,TRBV4-1,CASSPHPTSASYEQYF,TGCGCCAGCAGCCCCCACCCCACTAGTGCTTCCTACGAGCAGTACTTC
-,TRBJ2-5,-,TRBV5-4,CASSRNPFSRTLQETQYF,TGTGCCAGCAGCCGTAATCCATTCTCTAGGACACTCCAAGAGACCCAGTACTTC
-,TRBJ2-7,-,TRBV10-3,CAISVEGYEQYF,TGTGCCATCAGTGTGGAGGGTTACGAGCAGTACTTC
TRBD1,TRBJ1-5,-,TRBV2,CASSETGENQPQHF,TGTGCCAGCAGTGAAACAGGGGAAAATCAGCCCCAGCATTTT
-,TRBJ2-5,-,TRBV21-1,CASSTSSSGGQETQYF,TGTGCCAGCAGCACCTCCTCTAGCGGGGGCCAAGAGACCCAGTACTTC
-,TRBJ2-1,-,TRBV6-5,CASSRGAPYNEQFF,TGTGCCAGCAGTCGGGGGGCTCCCTACAATGAGCAGTTCTTC
-,TRBJ2-1,-,TRBV12-1,CASSPHRGGPNEQFF,TGTGCCAGCAGCCCACACCGGGGGGGGCCCAATGAGCAGTTCTTC
-,TRBJ1-3,once,TRBV5-1,CASSLVLQGAGNTIYF,TGCGCCAGCAGCTTGGTTCTACAGGGAGCCGGAAACACCATATATTTT
-,TRBJ1-6,-,TRBV9,CASSLNNSPLHF,TGTGCCAGCAGCCTAAATAATTCACCCCTCCACTTT
TRBD2,TRBJ2-3,-,TRBV7-2,CASSLGSGGGATDTQYF,TGTGCCAGCAGCTTAGGATCGGGCGGGGGGGCCACAGATACGCAGTATTTT
TRBD1,TRBJ2-5,-,TRBV2,CASNTGTGPVETQYF,TGTGCCAGCAACACCGGGACAGGACCTGTAGAGACCCAGTACTTC
-,TRBJ1-6,-,TRBV7-9,CASSDGQSSYNSPLHF,TGTGCCAGCAGCGACGGACAGAGCTCCTATAATTCACCCCTCCACTTT
TRBD2,TRBJ2-1,-,TRBV6-5,CASSYSVGSGGEQFF,TGTGCCAGCAGTTACTCGGTTGGTAGCGGGGGTGAGCAGTTCTTC
-,TRBJ2-1,-,TRBV29-1,CSVDTLGQLLYNEQFF,TGCAGCGTTGATACTCTGGGGCAGCTCCTCTACAATGAGCAGTTCTTC
-,TRBJ1-2,-,TRBV7-8,CASSPPGSGADYGYTF,TGTGCCAGCAGCCCCCCGGGGTCAGGGGCTGACTATGGCTACACCTTC
-,TRBJ1-1,-,TRBV11-2,CASSLDAVNTEAFF,TGTGCCAGCAGCTTAGACGCGGTGAACACTGAAGCTTTCTTT
-,TRBJ1-1,-,TRBV5-1,CASSWAADTEAFF,TGCGCCAGCAGCTGGGCAGCGGACACTGAAGCTTTCTTT
-,TRBJ1-5,-,TRBV4-3,CASSQDRPEYSNQPQHF,TGCGCCAGCAGCCAAGATCGCCCGGAGTATAGCAATCAGCCCCAGCATTTT
-,TRBJ1-1,few,TRBV4-3,CASSQVYGGTEAFF,TGCGCCAGCAGCCAAGTTTACGGGGGCACTGAAGCTTTCTTT
-,TRBJ1-5,-,TRBV19,CASSIGEVNQPQHF,TGTGCCAGTAGTATCGGGGAGGTCAATCAGCCCCAGCATTTT
TRBD1,TRBJ1-4,-,TRBV4-3,CASSQDLSGGATNEKLFF,TGCGCCAGCAGCCAAGACCTCTCAGGGGGCGCAACTAATGAAAAACTGTTTTTT
TRBD1,TRBJ1-4,-,TRBV7-9,CASSRDRGWEKLFF,TGTGCCAGCAGCCGGGACAGGGGATGGGAAAAACTGTTTTTT